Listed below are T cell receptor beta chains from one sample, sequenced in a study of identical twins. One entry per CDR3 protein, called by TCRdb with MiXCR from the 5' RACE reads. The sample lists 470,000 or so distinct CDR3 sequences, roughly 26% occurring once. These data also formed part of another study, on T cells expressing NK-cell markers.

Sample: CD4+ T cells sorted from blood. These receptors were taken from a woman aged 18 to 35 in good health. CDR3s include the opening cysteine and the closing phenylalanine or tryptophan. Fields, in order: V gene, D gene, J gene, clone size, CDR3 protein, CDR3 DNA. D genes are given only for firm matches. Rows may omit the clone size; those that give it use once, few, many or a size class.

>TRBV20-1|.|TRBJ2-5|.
CSARDHGGARETQYF
TGCAGTGCTAGAGATCATGGGGGGGCCAGGGAGACCCAGTACTTC
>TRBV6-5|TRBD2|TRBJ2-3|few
CASVPSGTDTQYF
TGTGCCAGCGTTCCTAGCGGAACAGATACGCAGTATTTT
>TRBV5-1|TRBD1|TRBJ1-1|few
CASSSRQGASAVNTEAFF
TGCGCCAGCAGCTCCCGACAGGGGGCGTCAGCAGTGAACACTGAAGCTTTCTTT
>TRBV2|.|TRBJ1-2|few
CASSEGQLYGYTF
TGTGCCAGCAGTGAAGGGCAGTTATATGGCTACACCTTC
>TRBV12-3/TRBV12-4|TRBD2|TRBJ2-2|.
CASSVAGAIGELFF
TGTGCCAGCAGCGTAGCGGGGGCCATCGGGGAGCTGTTTTTT
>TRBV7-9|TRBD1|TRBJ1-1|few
CASTGRQGNTEAFF
TGTGCCAGCACCGGAAGACAGGGGAACACTGAAGCTTTCTTT
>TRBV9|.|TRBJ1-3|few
CASSAGTGPLSGNTIYF
TGTGCCAGCAGCGCCGGGACTGGCCCCCTCTCTGGAAACACCATATATTTT
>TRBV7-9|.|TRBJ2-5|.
CASSLGGEGWTQYF
TGTGCCAGCAGCTTGGGGGGAGAAGGGTGGACCCAGTACTTC
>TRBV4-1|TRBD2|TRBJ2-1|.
CASSQASGLSYNEQFF
TGCGCCAGCAGCCAAGCTAGCGGCCTCTCCTACAATGAGCAGTTCTTC
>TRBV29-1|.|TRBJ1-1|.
CSVERGDTEAFF
TGCAGCGTTGAACGGGGGGACACTGAAGCTTTCTTT
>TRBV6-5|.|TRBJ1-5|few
CASSYRGRQSNQPQHF
TGTGCCAGCAGTTACCGGGGAAGACAAAGCAATCAGCCCCAGCATTTT
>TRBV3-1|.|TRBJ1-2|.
CASSQGDRSNYGYTF
TGTGCCTCCAGCCAAGGAGACAGGTCGAACTATGGCTACACCTTC
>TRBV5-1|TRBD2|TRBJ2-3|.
CASSPLAGTTDTQYF
TGCGCCAGCAGCCCGCTAGCGGGGACCACAGATACGCAGTATTTT
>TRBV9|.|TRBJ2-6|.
CASKPTGSGANVLTF
TGTGCCAGCAAACCGACTGGCTCTGGGGCCAACGTCCTGACTTTC
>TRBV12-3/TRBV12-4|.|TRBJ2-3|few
CASSFRGRNTDTQYF
TGTGCCAGCAGTTTCAGGGGAAGAAACACAGATACGCAGTATTTT